The entry that follows covers one TCR beta chain sequence. This record belongs to a study of blood T cell repertoires in COVID-19. Study information: PBMCs, B-cell-depleted T cells, or T cells were the source of the cDNA or gDNA that made up the material.

CDR3 length: 17 residues. Germline V gene data show CDR1 as LNHDA and CDR2 as SQIVND (reference sequence). With V trimmed by 5 bases and J by 1 base, 7 bases remained unmatched. Method: immunoSEQ multiplex PCR; TCRdb's copy keeps in-frame clones and lacks some. This sample carries about 200,000 clones, 80% to 90% of them seen once, and the ten largest clones take around 1.6%. V and J are TRBV19 and TRBJ2-3; 12 bases align to TRBD2. Sequenced sample: peripheral blood. The clonotype comes from a man between 18 and 35 years old with active or convalescent COVID-19. The CDR3 is CASSSGTSGYRTDTQYF. In DNA, the CDR3 is TGTGCCAGTAGTTCCGGGACTAGCGGGTACCGCACAGATACGCAGTATTTT.